At least ten counts were recorded for the clone carrying this T cell receptor (beta chain). The target antigen is unknown. This sample is part of a study of Graves' ophthalmopathy and Graves' hyperthyroidism. Scientists amplified the TCR beta CDR3 regions from RNA transcripts. Amplification began with first-round RT-PCR using HTBI primers, then second-round multiplex PCR was performed. TCRdb independently ran MiXCR on the multiplex PCR reads; one entry per CDR3 protein. The sample includes 560,000 or so distinct CDR3 sequences, less than 40% of them seen just once. V was trimmed by 1 base and J by 5 bases, leaving 8 bases between them. This CDR3 has 13 amino acids. Germline-derived CDR1 and CDR2 are SEHNR and FQNEAQ (reference sequence). Diagnoses were established from clinical symptoms, serum thyroxine, TRAb, thyroid ultrasound and orbital computed tomography. Points from the study as a whole: Appearing in blood as well were most expanded thyroid clonotypes above 0.001 frequency. With a specificity of just under 75% and a sensitivity of around 70%, the model predicted ophthalmopathy progression. Ophthalmopathy could be told apart from stable hyperthyroidism by a 13-signature model (about 88% sensitivity, roughly 80% specificity).

The material sequenced was peripheral blood or thyroid tissue (not recorded which). The gene calls are TRBV7-9 and TRBJ1-1; D is unclear. This TCR came from an adult man with Graves' hyperthyroidism. The CDR3 reads CASSLVSGTEAFF. The CDR3 DNA is TGTGCCAGCAGCTTAGTGTCGGGAACTGAAGCTTTCTTT. The full variable domain, its missing parts supplied by reference TRBV7-9 and TRBJ1-1, is DTGVSQNPRHKITKRGQNVTFRCDPISEHNRLYWYRQTLGQGPEFLTYFQNEAQLEKSRLLSDRFSAERPKGSFSTLEIQRTEQGDSAMYLCASSLVSGTEAFFGQGTRLTVV.